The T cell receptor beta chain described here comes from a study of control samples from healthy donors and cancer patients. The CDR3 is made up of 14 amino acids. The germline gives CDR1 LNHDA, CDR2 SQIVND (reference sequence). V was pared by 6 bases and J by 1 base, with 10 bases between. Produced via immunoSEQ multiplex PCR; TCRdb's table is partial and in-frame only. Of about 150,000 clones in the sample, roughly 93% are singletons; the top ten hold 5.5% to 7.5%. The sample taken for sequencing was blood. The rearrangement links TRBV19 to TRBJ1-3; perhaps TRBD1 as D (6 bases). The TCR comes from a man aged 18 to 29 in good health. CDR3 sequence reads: CASRPTGSGNTIYF. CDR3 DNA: TGTGCCAGTAGGCCAACAGGGTCTGGAAACACCATATATTTT.